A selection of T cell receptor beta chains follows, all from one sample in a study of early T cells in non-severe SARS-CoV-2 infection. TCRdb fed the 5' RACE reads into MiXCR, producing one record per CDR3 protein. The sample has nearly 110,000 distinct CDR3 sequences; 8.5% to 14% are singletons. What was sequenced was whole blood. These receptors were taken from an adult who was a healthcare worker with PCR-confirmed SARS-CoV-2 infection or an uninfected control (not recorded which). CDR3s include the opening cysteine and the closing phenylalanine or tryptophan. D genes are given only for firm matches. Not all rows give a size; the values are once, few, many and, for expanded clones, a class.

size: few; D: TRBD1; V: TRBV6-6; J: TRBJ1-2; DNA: TGTGCCAGCAGCCCAGGGGGCGCGGGTGGCTACACCTTC; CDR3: CASSPGGAGGYTF
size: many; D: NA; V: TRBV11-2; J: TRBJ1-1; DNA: TGTGCCAGCAGCCCCCGGACTCCTGGGGCTGAAGCTTTCTTT; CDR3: CASSPRTPGAEAFF
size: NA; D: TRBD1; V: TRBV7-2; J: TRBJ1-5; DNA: TGTGCCAGCAGCCACAGGGGCAGGAGCAATCAGCCCCAGCATTTT; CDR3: CASSHRGRSNQPQHF
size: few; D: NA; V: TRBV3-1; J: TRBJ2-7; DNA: TGTGCCAGCAGCCCGCGAGTGAATCCCCACGAGCAGTACTTC; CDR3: CASSPRVNPHEQYF
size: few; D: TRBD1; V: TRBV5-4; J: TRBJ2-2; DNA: TGTGCCAGCAGCTTGTCAGGGGGCCGGACCGGGGAGCTGTTTTTT; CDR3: CASSLSGGRTGELFF
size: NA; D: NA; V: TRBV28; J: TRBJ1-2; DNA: TGTGCCAGCAGCCTAACGTCAGGGAATTGGGCCTTC; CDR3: CASSLTSGNWAF
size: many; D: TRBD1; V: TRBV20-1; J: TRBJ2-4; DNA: TGCAGTGCTTACCGGGACAGAAACATTCAGTACTTC; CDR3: CSAYRDRNIQYF
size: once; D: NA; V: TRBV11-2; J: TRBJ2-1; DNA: TGTGCCAGCAGCTTGCAGCGAGCTGACAATGAGCAGTTCTTC; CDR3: CASSLQRADNEQFF
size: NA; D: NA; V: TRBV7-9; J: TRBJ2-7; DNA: TGTGCCAGCAGCTCGGCGGGACAGTCCTACGAGCAGTACTTC; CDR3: CASSSAGQSYEQYF
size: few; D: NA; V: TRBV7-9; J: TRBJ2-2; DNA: TGTGCCAGCAGCTCCGTCGCCCAGGGTTACGGGGAGCTGTTTTTT; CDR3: CASSSVAQGYGELFF
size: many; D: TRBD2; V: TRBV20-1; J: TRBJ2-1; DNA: TGCAGTGCTATGACTAGCGGTCTATACAATGAGCAGTTCTTC; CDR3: CSAMTSGLYNEQFF
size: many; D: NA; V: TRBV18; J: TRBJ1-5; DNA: TGTGCCAGCTCACCTAAGGGGCCCGGCAATCAGCCCCAGCATTTT; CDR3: CASSPKGPGNQPQHF
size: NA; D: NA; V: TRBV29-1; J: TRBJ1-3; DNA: TGCAGCGTTGAACAGGGAGGGGTCTCTGGAAACACCATATATTTT; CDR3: CSVEQGGVSGNTIYF
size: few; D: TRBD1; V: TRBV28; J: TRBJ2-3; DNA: TGTGCCAGCAGTTCTAGTAACAGGGGGCTGAGGACAGATACGCAGTATTTT; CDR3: CASSSSNRGLRTDTQYF
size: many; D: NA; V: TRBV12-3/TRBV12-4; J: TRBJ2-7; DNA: TGTGCCAGCAGTTTAAAACTCTTGGGTAGCGTGGCCTACGAGCAGTACTTC; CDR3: CASSLKLLGSVAYEQYF
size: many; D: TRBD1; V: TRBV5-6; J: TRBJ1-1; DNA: TGTGCCAGCAGCTCCGACAGGGGGCTGAACACTGAAGCTTTCTTT; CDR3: CASSSDRGLNTEAFF
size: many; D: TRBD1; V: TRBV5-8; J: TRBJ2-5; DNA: TGTGCCAGCAGCTTCTGGCGACCCGGGACAGATAAAGAGACCCAGTACTTC; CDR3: CASSFWRPGTDKETQYF
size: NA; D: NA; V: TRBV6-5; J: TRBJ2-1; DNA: TGTGCCAGCAGTTACTCGGCCGTGACACGAGGTTACAATGAGCAGTTCTTC; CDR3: CASSYSAVTRGYNEQFF
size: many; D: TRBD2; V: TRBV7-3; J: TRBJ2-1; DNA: TGTGCCAGCAGCAAAACGGGAGGGCCCTACAATGAGCAGTTCTTC; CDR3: CASSKTGGPYNEQFF
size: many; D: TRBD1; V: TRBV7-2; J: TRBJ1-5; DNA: TGTGCCAGCAGCCCCCTGGGGACAGGGGGTGTCAATCAGCCCCAGCATTTT; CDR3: CASSPLGTGGVNQPQHF